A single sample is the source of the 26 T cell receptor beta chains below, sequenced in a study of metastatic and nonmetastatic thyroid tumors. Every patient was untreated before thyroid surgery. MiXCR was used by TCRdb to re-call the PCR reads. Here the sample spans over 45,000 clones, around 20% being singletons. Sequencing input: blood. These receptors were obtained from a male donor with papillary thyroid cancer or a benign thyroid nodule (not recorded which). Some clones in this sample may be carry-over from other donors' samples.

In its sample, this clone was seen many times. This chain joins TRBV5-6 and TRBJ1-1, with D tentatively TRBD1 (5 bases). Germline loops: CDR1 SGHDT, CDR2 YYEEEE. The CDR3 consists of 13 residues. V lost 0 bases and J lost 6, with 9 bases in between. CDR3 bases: TGTGCCAGCAGCTTGGTTAGGGGACCTGAAGCTTTCTTT. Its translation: CASSLVRGPEAFF.

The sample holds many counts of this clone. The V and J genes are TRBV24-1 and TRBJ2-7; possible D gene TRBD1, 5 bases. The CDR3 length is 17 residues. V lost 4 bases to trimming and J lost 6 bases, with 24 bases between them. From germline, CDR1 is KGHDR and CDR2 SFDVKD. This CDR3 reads CATSDYYLGHEWGEQYF. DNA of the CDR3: TGTGCCACCAGTGACTACTATCTAGGACATGAATGGGGCGAGCAGTACTTC.

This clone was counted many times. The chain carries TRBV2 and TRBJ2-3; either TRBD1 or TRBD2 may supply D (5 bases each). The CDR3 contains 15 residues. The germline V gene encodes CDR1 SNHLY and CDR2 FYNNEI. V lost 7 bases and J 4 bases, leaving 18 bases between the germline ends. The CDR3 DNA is TGTGCCAGCACCAAAGGGGAAAGGGACGCAGATACGCAGTATTTT. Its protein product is CASTKGERDADTQYF.

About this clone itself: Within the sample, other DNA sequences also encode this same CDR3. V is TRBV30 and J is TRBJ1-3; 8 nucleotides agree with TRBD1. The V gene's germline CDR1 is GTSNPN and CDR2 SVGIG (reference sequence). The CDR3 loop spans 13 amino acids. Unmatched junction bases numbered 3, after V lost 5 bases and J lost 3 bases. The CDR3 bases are TGTGCCTGGGGACAGGGTAGTGGAAACACCATATATTTT. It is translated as CAWGQGSGNTIYF.

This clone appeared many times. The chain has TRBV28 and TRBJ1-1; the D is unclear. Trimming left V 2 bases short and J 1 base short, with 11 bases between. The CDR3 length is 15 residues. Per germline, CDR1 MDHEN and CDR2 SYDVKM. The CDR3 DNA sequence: TGTGCCAGCAGTTTAATGGTTGCCTCGAACACTGAAGCTTTCTTT. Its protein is CASSLMVASNTEAFF.

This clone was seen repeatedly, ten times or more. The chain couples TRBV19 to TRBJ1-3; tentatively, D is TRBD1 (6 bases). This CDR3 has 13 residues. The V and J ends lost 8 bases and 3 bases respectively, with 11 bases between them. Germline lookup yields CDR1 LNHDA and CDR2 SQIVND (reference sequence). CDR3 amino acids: CASLTGFGNTIYF. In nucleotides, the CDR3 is TGTGCCAGTTTAACAGGGTTTGGAAACACCATATATTTT.

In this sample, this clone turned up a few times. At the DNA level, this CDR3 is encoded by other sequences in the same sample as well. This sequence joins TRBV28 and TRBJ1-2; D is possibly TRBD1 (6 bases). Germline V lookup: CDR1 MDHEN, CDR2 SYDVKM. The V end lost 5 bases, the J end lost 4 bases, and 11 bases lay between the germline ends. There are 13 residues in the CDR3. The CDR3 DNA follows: TGTGCCAGCAGTCCAACAGGGCCCTATGGCTACACCTTC. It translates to CASSPTGPYGYTF.

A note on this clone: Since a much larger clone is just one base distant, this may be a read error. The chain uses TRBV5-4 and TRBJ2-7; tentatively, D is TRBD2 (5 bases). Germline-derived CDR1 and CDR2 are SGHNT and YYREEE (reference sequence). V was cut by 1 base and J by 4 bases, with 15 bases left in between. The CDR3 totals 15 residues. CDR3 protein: CASSLWLAQGYEQYF. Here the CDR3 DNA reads TGTGCCAGCAGCTTGTGGCTAGCTCAAGGTTACGAGCAGTACTTC.

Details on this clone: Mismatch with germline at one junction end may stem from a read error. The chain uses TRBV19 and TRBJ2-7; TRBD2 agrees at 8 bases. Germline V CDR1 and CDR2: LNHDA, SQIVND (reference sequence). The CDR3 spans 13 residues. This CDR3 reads CASSIETSVSLDF. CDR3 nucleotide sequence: TGTGCCAGTAGTATTGAGACTAGCGTGAGTTTGGACTTC.

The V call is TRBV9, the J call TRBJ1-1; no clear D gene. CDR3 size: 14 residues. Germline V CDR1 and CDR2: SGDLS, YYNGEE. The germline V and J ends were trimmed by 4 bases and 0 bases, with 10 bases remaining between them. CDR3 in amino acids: CASSRGTLNTEAFF. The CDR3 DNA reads TGTGCCAGCAGCCGAGGCACGTTGAACACTGAAGCTTTCTTT.

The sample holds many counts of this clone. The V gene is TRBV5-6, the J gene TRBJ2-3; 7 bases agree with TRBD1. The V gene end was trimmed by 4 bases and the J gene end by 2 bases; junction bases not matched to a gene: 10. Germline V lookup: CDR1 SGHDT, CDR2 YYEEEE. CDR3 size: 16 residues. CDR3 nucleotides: TGTGCCAGCAGCGTCGGACGGGACAGTTACACAGATACGCAGTATTTT. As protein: CASSVGRDSYTDTQYF. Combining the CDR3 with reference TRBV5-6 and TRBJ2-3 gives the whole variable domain DAGVTQSPTHLIKTRGQQVTLRCSPKSGHDTVSWYQQALGQGPQFIFQYYEEEERQRGNFPDRFSGHQFPNYSSELNVNALLLGDSALYLCASSVGRDSYTDTQYFGPGTRLTVL.

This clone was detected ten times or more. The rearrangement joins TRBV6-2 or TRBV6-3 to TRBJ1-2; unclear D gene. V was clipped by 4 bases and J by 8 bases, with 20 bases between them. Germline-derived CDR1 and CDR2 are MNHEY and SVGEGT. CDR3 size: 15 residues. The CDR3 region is CASSFLRRSRGGYTF. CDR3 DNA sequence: TGTGCCAGCAGTTTCTTACGACGGTCTCGTGGAGGCTACACCTTC.

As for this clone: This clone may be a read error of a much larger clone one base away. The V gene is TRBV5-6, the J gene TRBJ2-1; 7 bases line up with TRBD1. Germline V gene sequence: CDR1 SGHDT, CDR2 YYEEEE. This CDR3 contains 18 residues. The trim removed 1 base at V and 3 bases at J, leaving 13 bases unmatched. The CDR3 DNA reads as TGTGCCAGCAGCTTGTGGGTCGGCTGGCAGGGGGTCTACAATGAGCAGTTCTTC. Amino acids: CASSLWVGWQGVYNEQFF.

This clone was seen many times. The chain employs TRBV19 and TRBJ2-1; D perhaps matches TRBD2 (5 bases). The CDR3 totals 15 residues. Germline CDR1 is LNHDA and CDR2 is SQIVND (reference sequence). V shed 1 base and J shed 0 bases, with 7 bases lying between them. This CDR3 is CASSIAGNSYNEQFF. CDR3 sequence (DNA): TGTGCCAGTAGTATAGCGGGGAACTCCTACAATGAGCAGTTCTTC.

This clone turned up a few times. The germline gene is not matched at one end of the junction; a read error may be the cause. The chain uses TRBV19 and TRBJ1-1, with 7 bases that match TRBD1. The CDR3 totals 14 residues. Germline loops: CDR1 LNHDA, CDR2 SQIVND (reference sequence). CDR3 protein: CASSQGGKNTEALF. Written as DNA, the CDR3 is TGTGCCAGTAGTCAGGGGGGAAAGAACACTGAAGCTTTATTT.

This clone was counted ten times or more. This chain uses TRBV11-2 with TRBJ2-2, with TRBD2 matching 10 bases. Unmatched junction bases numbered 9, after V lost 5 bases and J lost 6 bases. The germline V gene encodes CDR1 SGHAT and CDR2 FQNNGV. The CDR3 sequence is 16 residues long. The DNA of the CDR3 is TGTGCCAGCAGCCCTTTAGAGCGGGGGGGCCCCGGGGAGCTGTTTTTT. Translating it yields CASSPLERGGPGELFF. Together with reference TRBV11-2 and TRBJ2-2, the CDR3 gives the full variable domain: EAGVAQSPRYKIIEKRQSVAFWCNPISGHATLYWYQQILGQGPKLLIQFQNNGVVDDSQLPKDRFSAERLKGVDSTLKIQPAKLEDSAVYLCASSPLERGGPGELFFGEGSRLTVL.

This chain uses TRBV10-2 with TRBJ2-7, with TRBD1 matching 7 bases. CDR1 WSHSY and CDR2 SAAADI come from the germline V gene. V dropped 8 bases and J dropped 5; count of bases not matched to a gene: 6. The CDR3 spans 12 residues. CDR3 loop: CASETGNHEQYF. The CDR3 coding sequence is TGCGCCAGCGAGACAGGGAACCACGAGCAGTACTTC.

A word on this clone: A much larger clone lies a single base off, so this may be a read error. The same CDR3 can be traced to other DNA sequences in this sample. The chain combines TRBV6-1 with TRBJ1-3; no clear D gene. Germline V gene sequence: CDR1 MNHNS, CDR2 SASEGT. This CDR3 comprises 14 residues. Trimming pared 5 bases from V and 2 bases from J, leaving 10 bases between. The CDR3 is CASSPTNTGNTIYF. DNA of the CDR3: TGTGCCAGCAGTCCTACAAATACTGGAAACACCATATATTTT.

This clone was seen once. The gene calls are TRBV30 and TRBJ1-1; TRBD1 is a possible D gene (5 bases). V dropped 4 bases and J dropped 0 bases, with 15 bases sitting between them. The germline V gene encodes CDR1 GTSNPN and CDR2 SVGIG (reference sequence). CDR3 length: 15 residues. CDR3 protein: CAWIPPGHMNTEAFF. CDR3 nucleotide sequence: TGTGCCTGGATTCCTCCTGGACACATGAACACTGAAGCTTTCTTT.

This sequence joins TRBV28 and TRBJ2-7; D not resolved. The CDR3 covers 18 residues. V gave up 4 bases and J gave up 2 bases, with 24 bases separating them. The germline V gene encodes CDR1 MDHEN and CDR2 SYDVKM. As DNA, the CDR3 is TGTGCCAGCAGTTACCCGATGAGCCCCGTGATACGGACCTACGAGCAGTACTTC. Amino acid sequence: CASSYPMSPVIRTYEQYF.

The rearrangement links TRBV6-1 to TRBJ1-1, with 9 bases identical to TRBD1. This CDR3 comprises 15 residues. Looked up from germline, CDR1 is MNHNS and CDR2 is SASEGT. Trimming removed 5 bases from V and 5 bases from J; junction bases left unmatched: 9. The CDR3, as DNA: TGTGCCAGCAGTCTATCCGACAGGGGGTTAACTGAAGCTTTCTTT. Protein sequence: CASSLSDRGLTEAFF.

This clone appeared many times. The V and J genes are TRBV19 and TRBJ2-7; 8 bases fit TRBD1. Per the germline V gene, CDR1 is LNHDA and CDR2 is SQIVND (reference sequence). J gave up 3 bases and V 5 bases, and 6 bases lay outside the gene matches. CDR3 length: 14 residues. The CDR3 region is CASSPRTGSYEQYF. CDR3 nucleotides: TGTGCCAGTAGTCCCCGGACAGGGAGCTACGAGCAGTACTTC.

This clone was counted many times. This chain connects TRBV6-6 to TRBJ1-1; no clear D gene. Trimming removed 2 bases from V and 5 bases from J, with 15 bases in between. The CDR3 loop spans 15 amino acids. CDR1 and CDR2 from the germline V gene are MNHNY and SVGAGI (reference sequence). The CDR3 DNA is TGTGCCAGCAGTTACCCTCCCGGGTACGGGACTGAAGCTTTCTTT. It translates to CASSYPPGYGTEAFF.

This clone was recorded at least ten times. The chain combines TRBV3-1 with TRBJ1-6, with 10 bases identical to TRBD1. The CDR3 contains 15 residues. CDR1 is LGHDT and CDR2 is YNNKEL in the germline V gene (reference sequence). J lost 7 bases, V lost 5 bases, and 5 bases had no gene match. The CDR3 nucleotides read TGTGCCAGCAGCTCCCAGACAGGGGGCAATTCACCCCTCCACTTT. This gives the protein CASSSQTGGNSPLHF.

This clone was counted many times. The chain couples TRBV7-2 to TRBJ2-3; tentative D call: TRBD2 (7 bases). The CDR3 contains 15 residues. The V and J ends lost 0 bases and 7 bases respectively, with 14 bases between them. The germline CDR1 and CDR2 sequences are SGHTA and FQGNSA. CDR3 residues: CASSLARGAGNTQYF. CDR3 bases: TGTGCCAGCAGCTTAGCCCGGGGGGCCGGAAATACGCAGTATTTT.

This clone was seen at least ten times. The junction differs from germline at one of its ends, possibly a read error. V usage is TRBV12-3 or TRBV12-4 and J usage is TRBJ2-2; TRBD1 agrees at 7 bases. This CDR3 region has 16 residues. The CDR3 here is CASSLVHRGNTGELSF. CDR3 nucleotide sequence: TGTGCCAGCAGTTTAGTGCACAGGGGAAACACCGGGGAGCTGTCTTTT.